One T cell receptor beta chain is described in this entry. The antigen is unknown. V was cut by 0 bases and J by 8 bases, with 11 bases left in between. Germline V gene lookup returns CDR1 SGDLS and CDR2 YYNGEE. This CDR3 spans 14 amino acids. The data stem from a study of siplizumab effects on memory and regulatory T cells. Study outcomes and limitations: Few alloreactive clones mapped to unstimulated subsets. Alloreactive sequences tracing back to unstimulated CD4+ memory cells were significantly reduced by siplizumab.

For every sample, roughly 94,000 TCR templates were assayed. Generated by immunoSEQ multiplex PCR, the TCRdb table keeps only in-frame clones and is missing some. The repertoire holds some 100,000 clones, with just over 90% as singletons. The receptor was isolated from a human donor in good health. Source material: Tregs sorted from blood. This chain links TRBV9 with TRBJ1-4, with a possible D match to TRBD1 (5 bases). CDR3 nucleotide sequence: TGTGCCAGCAGCGTAGGGGGGACCGGGGAAAAACTGTTTTTT. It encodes CASSVGGTGEKLFF.